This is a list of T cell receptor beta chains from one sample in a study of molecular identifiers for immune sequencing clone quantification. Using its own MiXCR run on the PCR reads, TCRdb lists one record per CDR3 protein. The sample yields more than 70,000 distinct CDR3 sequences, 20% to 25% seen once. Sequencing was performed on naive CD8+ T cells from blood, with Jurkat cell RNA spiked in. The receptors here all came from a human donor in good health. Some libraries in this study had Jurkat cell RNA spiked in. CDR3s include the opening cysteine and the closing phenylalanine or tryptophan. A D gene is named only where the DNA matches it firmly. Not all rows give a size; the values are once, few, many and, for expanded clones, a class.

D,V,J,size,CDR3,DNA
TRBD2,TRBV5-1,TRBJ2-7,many,CASSLENSGRARYEQYF,TGCGCCAGCAGCTTGGAAAATAGCGGGAGGGCCAGGTACGAGCAGTACTTC
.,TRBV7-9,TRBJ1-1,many,CASSLMQGMNTEAFF,TGTGCCAGCAGCTTAATGCAGGGAATGAACACTGAAGCTTTCTTT
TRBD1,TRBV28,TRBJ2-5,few,CASSPDRAIETQYF,TGTGCCAGCAGTCCAGACAGGGCTATCGAGACCCAGTACTTC
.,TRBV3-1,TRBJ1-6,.,CASSQESGGNSPLHF,TGTGCCAGCAGCCAAGAGTCGGGCGGCAATTCACCCCTCCACTTT
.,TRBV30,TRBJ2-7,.,CAWSVLAQDILYF,TGTGCCTGGAGTGTATTGGCCCAGGATATCCTGTACTTC
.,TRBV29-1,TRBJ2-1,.,CSGSLGLSYNEQFF,TGCAGCGGATCGTTGGGGTTATCATACAATGAGCAGTTCTTC
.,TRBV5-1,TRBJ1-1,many,CASSLEGTEAFF,TGCGCCAGCAGCTTGGAAGGGACTGAAGCTTTCTTT
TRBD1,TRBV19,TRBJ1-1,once,CASSKFGTGNTEAFF,TGTGCCAGTAGTAAGTTCGGGACAGGGAACACTGAAGCTTTCTTT
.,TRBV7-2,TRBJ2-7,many,CASSLVSIAGYEQYF,TGTGCCAGCAGCTTAGTTTCTATAGCTGGGTACGAGCAGTACTTC
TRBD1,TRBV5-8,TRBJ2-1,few,CASSLGGGRNEQFF,TGTGCCAGCAGCTTGGGAGGGGGCCGCAATGAGCAGTTCTTC
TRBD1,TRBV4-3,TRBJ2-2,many,CASSQDLQGLGTGELFF,TGCGCCAGCAGCCAAGATTTACAGGGGTTAGGCACCGGGGAGCTGTTTTTT
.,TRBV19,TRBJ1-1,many,CASSIAGGVFAPEAFF,TGTGCCAGTAGTATAGCCGGGGGCGTCTTCGCTCCTGAAGCTTTCTTT
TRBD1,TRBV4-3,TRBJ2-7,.,CASSQAAAGGAAREQYF,TGCGCCAGCAGCCAAGCAGCTGCAGGGGGCGCGGCAAGAGAGCAGTACTTC
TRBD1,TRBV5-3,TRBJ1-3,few,CASSWGQGISGNTIYF,TGTGCCAGCAGCTGGGGACAGGGGATCTCTGGAAACACCATATATTTT